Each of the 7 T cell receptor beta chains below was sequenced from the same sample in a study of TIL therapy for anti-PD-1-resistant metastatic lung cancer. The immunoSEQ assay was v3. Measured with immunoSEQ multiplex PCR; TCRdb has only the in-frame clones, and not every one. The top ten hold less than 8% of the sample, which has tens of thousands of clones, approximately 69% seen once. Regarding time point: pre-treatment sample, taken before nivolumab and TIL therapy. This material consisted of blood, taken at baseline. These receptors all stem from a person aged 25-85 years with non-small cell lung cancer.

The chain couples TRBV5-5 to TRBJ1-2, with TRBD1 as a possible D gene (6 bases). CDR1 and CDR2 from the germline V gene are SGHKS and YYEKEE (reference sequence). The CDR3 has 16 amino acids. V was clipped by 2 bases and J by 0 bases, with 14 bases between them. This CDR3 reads CASSLSPAGANYGYTF. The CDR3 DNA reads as TGTGCCAGCAGCTTATCGCCCGCAGGGGCTAACTATGGCTACACCTTC.

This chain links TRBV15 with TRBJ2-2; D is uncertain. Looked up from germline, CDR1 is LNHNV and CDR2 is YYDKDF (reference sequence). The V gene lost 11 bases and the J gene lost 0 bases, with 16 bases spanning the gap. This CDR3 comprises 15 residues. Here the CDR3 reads CARKGSEANTGELFF. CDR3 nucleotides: TGTGCCCGAAAGGGATCAGAAGCGAACACCGGGGAGCTGTTTTTT.

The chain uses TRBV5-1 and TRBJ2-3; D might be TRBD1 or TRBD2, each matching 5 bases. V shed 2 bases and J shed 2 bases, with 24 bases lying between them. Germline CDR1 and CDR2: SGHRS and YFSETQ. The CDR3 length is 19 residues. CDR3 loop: CASSFTSGTLRLSTDTQYF. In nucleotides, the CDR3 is TGCGCCAGCAGCTTCACATCCGGGACGCTTAGACTATCCACAGATACGCAGTATTTT. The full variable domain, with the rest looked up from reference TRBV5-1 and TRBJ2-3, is KAGVTQTPRYLIKTRGQQVTLSCSPISGHRSVSWYQQTPGQGLQFLFEYFSETQRNKGNFPGRFSGRQFSNSRSEMNVSTLELGDSALYLCASSFTSGTLRLSTDTQYFGPGTRLTVL.

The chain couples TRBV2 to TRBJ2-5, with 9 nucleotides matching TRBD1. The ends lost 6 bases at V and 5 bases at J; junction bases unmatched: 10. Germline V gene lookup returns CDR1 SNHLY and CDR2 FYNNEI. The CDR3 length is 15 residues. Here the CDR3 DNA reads TGTGCCAGCAGAGGCAATACAGGGGGCAGGGAGACCCAGTACTTC. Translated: CASRGNTGGRETQYF.

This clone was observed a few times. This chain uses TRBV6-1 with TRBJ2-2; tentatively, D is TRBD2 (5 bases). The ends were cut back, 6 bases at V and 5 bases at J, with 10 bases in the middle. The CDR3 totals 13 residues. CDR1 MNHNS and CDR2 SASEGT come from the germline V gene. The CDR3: CASRRAATGELFF. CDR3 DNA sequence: TGTGCCAGCAGGAGGGCTGCGACCGGGGAGCTGTTTTTT.

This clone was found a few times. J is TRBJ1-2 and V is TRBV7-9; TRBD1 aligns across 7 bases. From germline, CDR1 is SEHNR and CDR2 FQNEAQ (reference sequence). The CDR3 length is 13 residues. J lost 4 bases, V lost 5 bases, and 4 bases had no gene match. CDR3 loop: CASSLDRVYGYTF. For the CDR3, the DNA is TGTGCCAGCAGCCTCGACAGGGTCTATGGCTACACCTTC.

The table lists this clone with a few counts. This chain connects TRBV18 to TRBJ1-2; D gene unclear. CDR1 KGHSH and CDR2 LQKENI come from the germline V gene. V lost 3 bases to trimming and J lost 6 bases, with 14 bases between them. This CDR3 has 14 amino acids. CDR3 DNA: TGTGCCAGCTCACCTTCTTCCGGGGAGGATGGCTACACCTTC. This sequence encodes CASSPSSGEDGYTF.